This T cell receptor (beta chain) was sequenced during a study of Ad26.COV2.S vaccination and SARS-CoV-2 variants. Study summary: A COV1001 Ad26.COV2.S trial-arm participant provided the sample. Administration of Ad26.COV2.S was intramuscular, either once or twice 56 days apart. Findings and limits, study-wide: People who got the vaccine or the placebo had similar non-spike TCR breadth.

As regards this clone: Its antigen is as yet unknown.

Germline CDR1 is MGHRA and CDR2 is YSYEKL. This CDR3 is built from 12 residues. The V end was cut by 0 bases, the J end by 9 bases, with 6 bases between. Treatment meaning: about 20 received Ad26.COV2.S at low or high dose, single or two shots; 5 received placebo; per-sample allocation not given. At day 63 after the first vaccine or placebo injection, samples were drawn. In the vaccine, an Ad26 vector expressed the SARS-CoV-2 spike of the Wuhan strain. Assay: immunoSEQ multiplex PCR; the TCRdb copy retains only in-frame clones and omits some. The sample holds under 300,000 clones, roughly 89% seen once.

The clonotype comes from a person between 18 and 65 years old who received the Ad26.COV2.S COVID-19 vaccine or a placebo. This chain uses TRBV4-1 with TRBJ2-1; D gene unclear. The sample consisted of peripheral blood, taken in a trial of Ad26.COV2.S vaccine versus placebo. The CDR3 spells CASSQDNLEQFF. CDR3 DNA sequence: TGCGCCAGCAGCCAAGATAATCTTGAGCAGTTCTTC.